The sequence of this T cell receptor (beta chain) was determined in a study of T cell responses to AZD1222 COVID-19 vaccine. In the case of this clone: The germline gene is not matched at one end of the junction; a read error may be the cause.

The assay was immunoSEQ multiplex PCR, and TCRdb's table has in-frame clones only and misses some. The repertoire consists of about 83,000 clones, with 85% to 90% occurring once and the leading ten covering approximately 31%. CDR1 is LNHNV and CDR2 is YYDKDF in the germline V gene (reference sequence). The CDR3 consists of 13 residues. The TCR sequence derives from an adult in good health. V and J are TRBV15 and TRBJ1-2, with 7 bases identical to TRBD1. Sample: peripheral blood, taken on day 0 of AZD1222 vaccination. This CDR3 reads CATSRDKGGRGNF. The CDR3 DNA sequence: TGTGCCACCAGCAGAGATAAAGGGGGCCGCGGGAACTTC.